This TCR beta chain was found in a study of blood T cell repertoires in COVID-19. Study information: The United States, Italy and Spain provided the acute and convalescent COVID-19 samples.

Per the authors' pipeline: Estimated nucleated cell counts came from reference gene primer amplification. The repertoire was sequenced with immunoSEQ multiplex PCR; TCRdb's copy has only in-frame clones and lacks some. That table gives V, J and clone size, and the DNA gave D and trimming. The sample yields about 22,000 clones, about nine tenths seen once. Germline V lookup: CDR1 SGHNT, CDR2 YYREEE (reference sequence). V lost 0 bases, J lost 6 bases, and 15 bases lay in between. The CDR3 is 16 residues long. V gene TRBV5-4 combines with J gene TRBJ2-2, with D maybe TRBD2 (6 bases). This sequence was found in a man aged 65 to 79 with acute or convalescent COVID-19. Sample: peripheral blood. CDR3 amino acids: CASSLDGTSKSGELFF. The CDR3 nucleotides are TGTGCCAGCAGCTTGGACGGTACTAGCAAATCCGGGGAGCTGTTTTTT.